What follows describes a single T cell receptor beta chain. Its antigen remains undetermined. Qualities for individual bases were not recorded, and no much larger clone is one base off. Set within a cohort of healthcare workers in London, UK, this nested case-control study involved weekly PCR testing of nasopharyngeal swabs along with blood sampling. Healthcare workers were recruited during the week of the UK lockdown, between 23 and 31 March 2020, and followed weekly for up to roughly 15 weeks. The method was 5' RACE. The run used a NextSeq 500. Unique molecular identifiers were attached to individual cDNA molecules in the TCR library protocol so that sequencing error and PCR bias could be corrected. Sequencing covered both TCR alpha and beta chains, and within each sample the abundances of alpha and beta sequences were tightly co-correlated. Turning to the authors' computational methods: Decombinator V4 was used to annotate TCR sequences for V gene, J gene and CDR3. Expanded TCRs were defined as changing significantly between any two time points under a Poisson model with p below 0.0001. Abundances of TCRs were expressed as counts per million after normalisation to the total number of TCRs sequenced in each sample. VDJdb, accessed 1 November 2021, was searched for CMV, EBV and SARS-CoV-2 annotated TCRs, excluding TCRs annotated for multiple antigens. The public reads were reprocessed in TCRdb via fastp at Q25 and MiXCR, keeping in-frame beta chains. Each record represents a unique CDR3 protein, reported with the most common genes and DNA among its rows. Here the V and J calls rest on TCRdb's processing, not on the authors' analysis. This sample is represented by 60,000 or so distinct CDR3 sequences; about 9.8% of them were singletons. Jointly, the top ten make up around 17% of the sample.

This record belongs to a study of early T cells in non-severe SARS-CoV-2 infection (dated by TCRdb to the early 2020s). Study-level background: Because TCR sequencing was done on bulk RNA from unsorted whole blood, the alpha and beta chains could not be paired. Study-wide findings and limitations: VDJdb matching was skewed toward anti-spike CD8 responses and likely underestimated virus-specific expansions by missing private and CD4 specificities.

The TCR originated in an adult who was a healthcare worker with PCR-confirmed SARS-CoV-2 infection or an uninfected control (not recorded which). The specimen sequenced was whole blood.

The nucleotide sequence reads as follows: TGTGCCAGCAGCTCTTACACTGAAGCTTTCTTT. Its translation is CASSSYTEAFF. The chain is encoded by TRBV11-2 joined to TRBJ1-1, with no D gene named confidently. CDR1 SGHAT and CDR2 FQNNGV are derived from the germline V gene. The CDR3 measures 11 amino acids from cysteine to phenylalanine. Only the CDR3 part of the read is kept: 33 bases, read in frame from the first base. A distance of 3 bases separates the germline ends of V and J, which lose 4 bases and 3 bases respectively.